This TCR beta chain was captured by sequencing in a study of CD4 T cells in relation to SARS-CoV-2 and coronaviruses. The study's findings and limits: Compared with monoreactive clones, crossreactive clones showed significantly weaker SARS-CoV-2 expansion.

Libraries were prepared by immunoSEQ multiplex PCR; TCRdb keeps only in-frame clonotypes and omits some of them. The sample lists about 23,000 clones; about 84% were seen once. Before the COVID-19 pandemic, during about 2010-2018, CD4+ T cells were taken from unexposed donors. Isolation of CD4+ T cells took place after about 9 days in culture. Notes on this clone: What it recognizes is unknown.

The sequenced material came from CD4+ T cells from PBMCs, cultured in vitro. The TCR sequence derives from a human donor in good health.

CDR3 coding DNA: TGTGCCAGCTCACCAACGGCGGCAGGGGGCGCCGAGCAGTACTTC. Translated, it gives CASSPTAAGGAEQYF. The chain recombines TRBV18 with TRBJ2-7; 8 positions agree with TRBD1. The CDR3 consists of 15 residues. The J segment lost 6 bases and the V segment lost 2 bases, leaving 9 bases of the junction unmatched. The germline V gene encodes CDR1 KGHSH and CDR2 LQKENI.